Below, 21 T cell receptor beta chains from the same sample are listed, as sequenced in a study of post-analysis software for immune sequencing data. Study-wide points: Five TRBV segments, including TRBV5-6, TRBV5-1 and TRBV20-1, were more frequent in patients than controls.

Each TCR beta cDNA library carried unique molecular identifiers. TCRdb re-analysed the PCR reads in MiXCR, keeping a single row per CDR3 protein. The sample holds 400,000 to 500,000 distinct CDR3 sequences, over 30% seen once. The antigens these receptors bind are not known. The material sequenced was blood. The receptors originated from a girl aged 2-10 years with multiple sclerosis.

The CDR3 DNA sequence: TGCAGTGCTGGGGTGGACACTGAAGCTTTCTTT. Amino acids: CSAGVDTEAFF. The V and J genes are TRBV20-1 and TRBJ1-1; D is ambiguous. This CDR3 spans 11 amino acids. The V end was cut by 5 bases, the J end by 3 bases, with 7 bases between. Germline CDR1 and CDR2: DFQATT and SNEGSKA (reference sequence).

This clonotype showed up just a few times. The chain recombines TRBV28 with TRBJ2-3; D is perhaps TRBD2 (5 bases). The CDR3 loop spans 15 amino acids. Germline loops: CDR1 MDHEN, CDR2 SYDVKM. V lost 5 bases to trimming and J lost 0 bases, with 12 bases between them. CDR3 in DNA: TGTGCCAGCAGTCAAATGGACTCTAGCACAGATACGCAGTATTTT. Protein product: CASSQMDSSTDTQYF.

The CDR3 reads CASSLELAGALDEQFF. CDR3 DNA sequence: TGTGCCAGCAGCTTGGAGCTAGCGGGAGCCCTCGATGAGCAGTTCTTC. This chain links TRBV5-6 with TRBJ2-1, with 10 bases lining up with TRBD2. The germline gives CDR1 SGHDT, CDR2 YYEEEE. The CDR3 has 16 residues. V was clipped by 0 bases and J by 8 bases; unmatched bases: 8. Full variable domain (remainder filled in from reference TRBV5-6 and TRBJ2-1): DAGVTQSPTHLIKTRGQQVTLRCSPKSGHDTVSWYQQALGQGPQFIFQYYEEEERQRGNFPDRFSGHQFPNYSSELNVNALLLGDSALYLCASSLELAGALDEQFFGPGTRLTVL.

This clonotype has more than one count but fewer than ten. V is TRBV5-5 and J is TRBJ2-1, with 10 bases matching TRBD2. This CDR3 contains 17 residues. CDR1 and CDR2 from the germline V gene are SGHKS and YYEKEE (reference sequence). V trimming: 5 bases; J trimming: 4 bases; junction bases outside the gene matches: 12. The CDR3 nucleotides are TGTGCCAGCAGTCTCATAGCGGGGGGCCTACTATACAATGAGCAGTTCTTC. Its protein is CASSLIAGGLLYNEQFF. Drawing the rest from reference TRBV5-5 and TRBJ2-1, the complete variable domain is DAGVTQSPTHLIKTRGQQVTLRCSPISGHKSVSWYQQVLGQGPQFIFQYYEKEERGRGNFPDRFSARQFPNYSSELNVNALLLGDSALYLCASSLIAGGLLYNEQFFGPGTRLTVL.

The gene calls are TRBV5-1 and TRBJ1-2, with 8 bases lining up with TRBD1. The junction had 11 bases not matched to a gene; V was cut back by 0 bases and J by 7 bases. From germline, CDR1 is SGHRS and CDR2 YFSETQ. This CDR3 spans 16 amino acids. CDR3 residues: CASSLAPDRGSSGYTF. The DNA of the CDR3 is TGCGCCAGCAGCTTGGCCCCCGACAGGGGCTCTTCTGGCTACACCTTC. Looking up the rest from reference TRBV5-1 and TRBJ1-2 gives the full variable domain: KAGVTQTPRYLIKTRGQQVTLSCSPISGHRSVSWYQQTPGQGLQFLFEYFSETQRNKGNFPGRFSGRQFSNSRSEMNVSTLELGDSALYLCASSLAPDRGSSGYTFGSGTRLTVV.

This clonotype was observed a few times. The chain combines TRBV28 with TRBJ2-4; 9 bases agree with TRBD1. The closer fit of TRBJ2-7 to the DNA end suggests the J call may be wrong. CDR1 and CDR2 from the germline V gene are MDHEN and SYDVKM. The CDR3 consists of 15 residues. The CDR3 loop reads CASSLWGTGSAEQYF. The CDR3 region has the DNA TGTGCCAGCAGTTTATGGGGGACAGGGAGTGCCGAGCAGTACTTC.

CDR3 sequence: CASRLGWGQPGEWNTEAFF. CDR3 nucleotide sequence: TGTGCCAGTAGACTCGGTTGGGGTCAGCCGGGGGAGTGGAACACTGAAGCTTTCTTT. The chain couples TRBV19 to TRBJ1-1; D is possibly TRBD1 (5 bases). V dropped 6 bases and J dropped 1 base, with 27 bases sitting between them. This CDR3 spans 19 amino acids. Per the germline V gene, CDR1 is LNHDA and CDR2 is SQIVND (reference sequence).

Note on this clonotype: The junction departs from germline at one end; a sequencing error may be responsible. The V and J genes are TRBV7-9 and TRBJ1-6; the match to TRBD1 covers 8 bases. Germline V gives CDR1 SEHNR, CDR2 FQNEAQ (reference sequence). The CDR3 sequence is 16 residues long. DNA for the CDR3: TGTGCCGGCAGCTTAGGACAGGGATTTTATAATTCACCCCTCCACTTT. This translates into CAGSLGQGFYNSPLHF.

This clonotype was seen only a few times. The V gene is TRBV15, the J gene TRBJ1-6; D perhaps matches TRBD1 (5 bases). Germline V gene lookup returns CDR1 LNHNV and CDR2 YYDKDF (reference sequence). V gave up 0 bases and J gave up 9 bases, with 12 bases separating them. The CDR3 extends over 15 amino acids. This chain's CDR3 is CATSRDSGVRSPLHF. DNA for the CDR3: TGTGCCACCAGCAGAGATTCGGGGGTGCGTTCACCCCTCCACTTT.

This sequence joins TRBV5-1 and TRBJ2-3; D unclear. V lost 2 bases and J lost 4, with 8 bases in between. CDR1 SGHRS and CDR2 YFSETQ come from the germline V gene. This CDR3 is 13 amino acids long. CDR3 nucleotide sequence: TGCGCCAGCAGCTTCATCTCGGCAGATACGCAGTATTTT. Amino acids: CASSFISADTQYF.

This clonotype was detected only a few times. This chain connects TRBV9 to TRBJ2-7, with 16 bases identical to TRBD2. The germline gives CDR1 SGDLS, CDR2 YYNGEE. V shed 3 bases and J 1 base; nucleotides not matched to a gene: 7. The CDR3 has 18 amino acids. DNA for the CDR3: TGTGCCAGCAGCGAGGGGACTAGCGGGAGGGCTAGGTCCTACGAGCAGTACTTC. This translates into CASSEGTSGRARSYEQYF.

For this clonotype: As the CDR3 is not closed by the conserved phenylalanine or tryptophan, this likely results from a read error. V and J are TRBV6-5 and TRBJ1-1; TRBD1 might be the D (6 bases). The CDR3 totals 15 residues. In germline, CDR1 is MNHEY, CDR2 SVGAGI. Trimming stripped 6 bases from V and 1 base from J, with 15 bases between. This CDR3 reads CASRKPGTKNTEAFC. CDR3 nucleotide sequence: TGTGCCAGCAGAAAACCTGGGACAAAGAACACTGAAGCTTTCTGT.

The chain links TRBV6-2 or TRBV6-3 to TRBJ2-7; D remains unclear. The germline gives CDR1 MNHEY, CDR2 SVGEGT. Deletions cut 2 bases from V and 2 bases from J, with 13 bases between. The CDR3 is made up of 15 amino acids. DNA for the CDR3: TGTGCCAGCAGTTACCATTCTTCAACCCCCTACGAGCAGTACTTC. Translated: CASSYHSSTPYEQYF.

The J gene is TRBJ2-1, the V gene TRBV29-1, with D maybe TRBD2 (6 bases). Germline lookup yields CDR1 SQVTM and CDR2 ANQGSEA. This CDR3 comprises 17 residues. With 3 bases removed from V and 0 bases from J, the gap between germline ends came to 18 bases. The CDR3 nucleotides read TGCAGCGTTGATATCCAGGACCTAGCGCCCTCCTACAATGAGCAGTTCTTC. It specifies CSVDIQDLAPSYNEQFF.

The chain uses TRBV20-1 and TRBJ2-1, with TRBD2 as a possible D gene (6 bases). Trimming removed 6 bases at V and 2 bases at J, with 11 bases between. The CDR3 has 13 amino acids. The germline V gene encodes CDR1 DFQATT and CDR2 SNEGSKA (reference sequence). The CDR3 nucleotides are TGCAGTGCGAACCGCGGGGCCTACAATGAGCAGTTCTTC. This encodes CSANRGAYNEQFF.

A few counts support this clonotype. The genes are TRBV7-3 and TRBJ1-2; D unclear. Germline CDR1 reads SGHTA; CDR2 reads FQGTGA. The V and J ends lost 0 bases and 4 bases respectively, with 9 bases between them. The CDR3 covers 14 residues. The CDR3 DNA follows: TGTGCCAGCAGCTTAACTCCGGGGATCTATGGCTACACCTTC. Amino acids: CASSLTPGIYGYTF.

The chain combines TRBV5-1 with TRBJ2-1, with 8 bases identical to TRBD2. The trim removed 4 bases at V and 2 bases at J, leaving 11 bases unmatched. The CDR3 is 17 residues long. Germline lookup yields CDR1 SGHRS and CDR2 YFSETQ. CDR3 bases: TGCGCCAGCAGCCCCCCGAACGGCGGGGGGCCCTACAATGAGCAGTTCTTC. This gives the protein CASSPPNGGGPYNEQFF.

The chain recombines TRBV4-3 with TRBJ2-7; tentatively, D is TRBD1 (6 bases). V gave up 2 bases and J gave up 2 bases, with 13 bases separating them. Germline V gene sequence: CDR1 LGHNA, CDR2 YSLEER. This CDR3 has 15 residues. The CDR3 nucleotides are TGCGCCAGCAGCCAAAACCTCAGGGGACCCTACGAGCAGTACTTC. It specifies CASSQNLRGPYEQYF.

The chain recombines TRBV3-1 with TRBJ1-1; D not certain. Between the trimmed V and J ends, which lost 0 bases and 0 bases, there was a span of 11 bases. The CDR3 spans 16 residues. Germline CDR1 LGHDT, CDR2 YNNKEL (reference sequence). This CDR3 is CASSQEREYMNTEAFF. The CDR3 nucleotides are TGTGCCAGCAGCCAAGAAAGGGAGTACATGAACACTGAAGCTTTCTTT.

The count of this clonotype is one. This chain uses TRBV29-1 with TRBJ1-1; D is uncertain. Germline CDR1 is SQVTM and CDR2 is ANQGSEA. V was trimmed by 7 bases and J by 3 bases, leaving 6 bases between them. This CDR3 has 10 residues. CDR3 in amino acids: CSAGDTEAFF. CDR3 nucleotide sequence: TGCAGCGCTGGGGACACTGAAGCTTTCTTT. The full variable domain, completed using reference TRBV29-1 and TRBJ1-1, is SAVISQKPSRDICQRGTSLTIQCQVDSQVTMMFWYRQQPGQSLTLIATANQGSEATYESGFVIDKFPISRPNLTFSTLTVSNMSPEDSSIYLCSAGDTEAFFGQGTRLTVV.

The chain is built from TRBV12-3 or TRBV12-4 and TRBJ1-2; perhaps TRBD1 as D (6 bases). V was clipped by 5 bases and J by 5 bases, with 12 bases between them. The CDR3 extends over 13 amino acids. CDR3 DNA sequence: TGTGCCAGCAGTACAGGGATACGATATGGCTACACCTTC. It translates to CASSTGIRYGYTF.